Given below is one T cell receptor (beta chain) in context. Germline loops: CDR1 MNHEY, CDR2 SVGEGT. Trimming pared 0 bases from V and 8 bases from J, leaving 14 bases between. This CDR3 is built from 15 residues. Allocation to cohorts depended on clinical history reported by the participants. The repertoire was sequenced with immunoSEQ multiplex PCR; TCRdb's copy has only in-frame clones and lacks some. The repertoire includes 180,000 or so clones, around 86% of them detected once, and about 5.6% sits in the top ten. The source of the sample is a study of blood T cell repertoires in COVID-19. The overall study: Samples came from the United States, Italy and Spain, spanning acute and convalescent COVID-19.

The V gene is TRBV6-2 or TRBV6-3, the J gene TRBJ2-1, with unresolved D. The sample taken for sequencing was PBMCs or T cells enriched from blood (not recorded which). This sequence originates from a man between 35 and 55 years old with acute COVID-19. CDR3 residues: CASSYSGLFRDEQFF. In nucleotides, the CDR3 is TGTGCCAGCAGTTACTCGGGCCTTTTCCGAGATGAGCAGTTCTTC.